This T cell receptor beta chain originates from a study of blood T cell repertoires in COVID-19. As for the study in general: PBMCs, B-cell-depleted T cells, or T cells provided the cDNA or gDNA that made up the material.

The CDR3 is 15 amino acids. Germline values: CDR1 KGHSY, CDR2 FQNENV. V lost 5 bases to trimming and J lost 2 bases; unmatched junction nucleotides: 3. In the authors' methods: From reference gene primer amplification, estimates of nucleated cell counts were derived. Assay: immunoSEQ multiplex PCR; the TCRdb copy retains only in-frame clones and omits some. For V, J and clone size, that table is used; D and trimming come from the DNA. The sample contains 250,000 or so clones, around 90% of which appear only once. Sequencing used peripheral blood. This receptor was obtained from a woman in her twenties or thirties with acute or convalescent COVID-19. The chain uses TRBV16 and TRBJ2-3, with 11 bases lining up with TRBD2. For the CDR3, the DNA is TGTGCCAGCAGCTTAGCGGGAGGGATCACAGATACGCAGTATTTT. This gives the protein CASSLAGGITDTQYF. Combining the CDR3 with reference TRBV16 and TRBJ2-3 gives the whole variable domain GEEVAQTPKHLVRGEGQKAKLYCAPIKGHSYVFWYQQVLKNEFKFLISFQNENVFDETGMPKERFSAKCLPNSPCSLEIQATKLEDSAVYFCASSLAGGITDTQYFGPGTRLTVL.